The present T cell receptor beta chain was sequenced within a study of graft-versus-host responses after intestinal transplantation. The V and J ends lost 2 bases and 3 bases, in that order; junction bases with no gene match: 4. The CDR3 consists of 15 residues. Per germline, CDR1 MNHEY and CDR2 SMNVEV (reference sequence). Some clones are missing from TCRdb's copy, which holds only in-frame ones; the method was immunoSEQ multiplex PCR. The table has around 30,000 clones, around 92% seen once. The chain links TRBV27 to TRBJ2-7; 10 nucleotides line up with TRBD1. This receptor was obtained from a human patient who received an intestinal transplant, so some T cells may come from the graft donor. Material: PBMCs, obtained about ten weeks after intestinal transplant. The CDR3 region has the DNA TGTGCCAGCAGTTTAACAGGGACAGGGGACTACGAGCAGTACTTC. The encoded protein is CASSLTGTGDYEQYF.